This TCR beta chain was retrieved from a study of technical replicates of blood from a handful of donors. The length of the CDR3 is 14 residues. Germline V gene lookup returns CDR1 MNHNY and CDR2 SVGAGI (reference sequence). V was pared by 2 bases and J by 6 bases, with 0 bases of the junction left unmatched. TCRdb keeps only in-frame clones here, not all; method: immunoSEQ multiplex PCR. The sample lists around 81,000 clones; 75% to 90% were seen once. The chain combines TRBV6-6 with TRBJ2-1; 11 positions agree with TRBD2. Sequencing was done on a sample of PBMCs. This receptor was taken from a human donor in good health. Some clones in this sample may be carry-over from other donors' samples. In nucleotides, the CDR3 is TGTGCCAGCAGTTACGGACTAGCGGGCAATGAGCAGTTCTTC. This translates into CASSYGLAGNEQFF.